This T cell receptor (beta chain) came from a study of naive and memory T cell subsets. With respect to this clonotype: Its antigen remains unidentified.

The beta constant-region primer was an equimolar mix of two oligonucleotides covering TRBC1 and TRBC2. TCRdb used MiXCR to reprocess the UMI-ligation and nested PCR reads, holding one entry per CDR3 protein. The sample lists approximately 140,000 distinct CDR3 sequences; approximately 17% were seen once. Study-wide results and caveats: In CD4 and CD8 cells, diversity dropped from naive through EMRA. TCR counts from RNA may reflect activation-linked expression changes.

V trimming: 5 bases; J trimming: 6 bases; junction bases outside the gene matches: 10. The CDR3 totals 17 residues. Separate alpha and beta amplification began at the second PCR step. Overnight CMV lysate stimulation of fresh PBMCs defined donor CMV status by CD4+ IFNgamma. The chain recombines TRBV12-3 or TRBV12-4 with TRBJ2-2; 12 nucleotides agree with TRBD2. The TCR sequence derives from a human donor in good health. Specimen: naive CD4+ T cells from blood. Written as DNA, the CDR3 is TGTGCCAGCAGTCAAGGACTAGCGGGATATTCGGCCGGGGAGCTGTTTTTT. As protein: CASSQGLAGYSAGELFF.